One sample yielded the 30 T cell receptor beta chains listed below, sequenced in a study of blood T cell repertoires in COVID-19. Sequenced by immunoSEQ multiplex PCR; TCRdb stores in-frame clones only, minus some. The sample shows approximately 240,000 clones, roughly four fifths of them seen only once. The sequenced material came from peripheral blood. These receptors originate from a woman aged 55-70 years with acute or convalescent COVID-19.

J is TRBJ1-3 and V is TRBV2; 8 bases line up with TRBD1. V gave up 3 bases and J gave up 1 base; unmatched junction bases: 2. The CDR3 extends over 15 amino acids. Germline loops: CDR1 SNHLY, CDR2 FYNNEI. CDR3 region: CASSDRGRSGNTIYF. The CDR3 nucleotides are TGTGCCAGCAGTGACAGGGGGCGATCTGGAAACACCATATATTTT.

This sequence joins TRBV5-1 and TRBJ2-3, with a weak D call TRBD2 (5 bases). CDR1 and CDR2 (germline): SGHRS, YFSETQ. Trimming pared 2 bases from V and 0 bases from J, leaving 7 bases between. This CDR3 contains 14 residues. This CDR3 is CASSFTRSTDTQYF. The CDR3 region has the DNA TGCGCCAGCAGCTTTACTAGGAGCACAGATACGCAGTATTTT.

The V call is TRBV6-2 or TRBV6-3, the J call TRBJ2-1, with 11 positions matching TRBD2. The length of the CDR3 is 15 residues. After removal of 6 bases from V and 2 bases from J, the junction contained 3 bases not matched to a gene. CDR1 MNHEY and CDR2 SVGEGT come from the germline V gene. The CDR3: CASSFSGGAYNEQFF. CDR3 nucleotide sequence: TGTGCCAGCAGCTTTAGCGGGGGGGCCTACAATGAGCAGTTCTTC.

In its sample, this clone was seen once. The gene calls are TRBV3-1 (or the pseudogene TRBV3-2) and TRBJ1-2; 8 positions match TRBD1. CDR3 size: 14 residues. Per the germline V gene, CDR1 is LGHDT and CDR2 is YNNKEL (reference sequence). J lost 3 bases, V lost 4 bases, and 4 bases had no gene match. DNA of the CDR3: TGTGCCAGCAGCCTCGGACAGGGTGACTATGGCTACACCTTC. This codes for CASSLGQGDYGYTF.

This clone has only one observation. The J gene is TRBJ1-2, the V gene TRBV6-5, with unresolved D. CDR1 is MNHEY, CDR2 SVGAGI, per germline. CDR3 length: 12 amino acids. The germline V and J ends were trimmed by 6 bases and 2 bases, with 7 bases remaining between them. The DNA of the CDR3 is TGTGCCAGCAGGTCCGGGAACTATGGCTACACCTTC. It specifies CASRSGNYGYTF.

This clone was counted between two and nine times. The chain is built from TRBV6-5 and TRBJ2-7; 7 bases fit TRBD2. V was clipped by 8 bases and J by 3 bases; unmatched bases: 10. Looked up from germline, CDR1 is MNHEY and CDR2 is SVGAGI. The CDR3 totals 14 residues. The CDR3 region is CASRRTRGSYEQYF. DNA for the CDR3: TGTGCCAGCCGACGGACTAGGGGAAGCTACGAGCAGTACTTC.

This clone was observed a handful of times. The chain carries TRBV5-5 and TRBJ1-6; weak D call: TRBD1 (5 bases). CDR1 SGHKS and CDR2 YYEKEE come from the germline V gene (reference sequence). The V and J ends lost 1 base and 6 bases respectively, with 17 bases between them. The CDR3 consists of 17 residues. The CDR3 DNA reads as TGTGCCAGCAGCTTGCGCCAGGGAAGAGCATCTAATTCACCCCTCCACTTT. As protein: CASSLRQGRASNSPLHF.

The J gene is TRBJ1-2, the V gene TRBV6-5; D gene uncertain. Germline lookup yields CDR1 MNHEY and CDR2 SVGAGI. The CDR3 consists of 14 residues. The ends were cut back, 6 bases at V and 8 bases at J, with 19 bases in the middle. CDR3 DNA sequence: TGTGCCAGCAGGCAAGGGTCCCTCGGGGAGGGCTACACCTTC. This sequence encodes CASRQGSLGEGYTF.

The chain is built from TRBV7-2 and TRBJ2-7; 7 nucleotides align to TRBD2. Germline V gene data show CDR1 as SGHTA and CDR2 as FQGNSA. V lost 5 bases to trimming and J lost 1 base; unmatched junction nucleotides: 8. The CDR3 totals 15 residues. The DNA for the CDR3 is TGTGCCAGCAGCCCTCGGGGAGGGATTTCCTACGAGCAGTACTTC. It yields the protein CASSPRGGISYEQYF.

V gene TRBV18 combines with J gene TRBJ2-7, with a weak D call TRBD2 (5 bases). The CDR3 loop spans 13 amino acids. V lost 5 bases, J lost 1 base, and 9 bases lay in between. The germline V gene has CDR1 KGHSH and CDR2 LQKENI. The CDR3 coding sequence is TGTGCCAGCTCAAATCGGGGTTCCTACGAGCAGTACTTC. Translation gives CASSNRGSYEQYF.

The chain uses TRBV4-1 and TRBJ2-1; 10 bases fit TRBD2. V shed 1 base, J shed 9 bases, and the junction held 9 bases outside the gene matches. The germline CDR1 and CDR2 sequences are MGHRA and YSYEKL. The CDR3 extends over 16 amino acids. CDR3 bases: TGCGCCAGCAGCCAAGCGATTTGGCTAGCGGGGGTTGAGCAGTTCTTC. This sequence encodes CASSQAIWLAGVEQFF.

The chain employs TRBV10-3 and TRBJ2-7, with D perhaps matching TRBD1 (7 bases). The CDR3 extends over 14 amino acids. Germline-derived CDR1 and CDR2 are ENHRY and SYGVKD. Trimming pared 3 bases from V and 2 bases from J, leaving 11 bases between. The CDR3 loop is CAISDRGRTYEQYF. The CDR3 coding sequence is TGTGCCATCAGTGACAGGGGGAGGACCTACGAGCAGTACTTC.

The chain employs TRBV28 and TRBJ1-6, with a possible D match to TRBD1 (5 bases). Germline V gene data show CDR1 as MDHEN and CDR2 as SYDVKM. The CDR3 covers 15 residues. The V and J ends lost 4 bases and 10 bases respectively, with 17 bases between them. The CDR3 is CASSSPGRGESPLHF. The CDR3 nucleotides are TGTGCCAGCAGTTCCCCGGGACGGGGGGAGTCACCCCTCCACTTT.

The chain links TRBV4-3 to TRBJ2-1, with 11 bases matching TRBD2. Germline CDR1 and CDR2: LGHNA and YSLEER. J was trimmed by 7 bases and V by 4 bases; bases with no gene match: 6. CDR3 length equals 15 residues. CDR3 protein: CASSLAGGPSNEQFF. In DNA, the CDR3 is TGCGCCAGCAGCCTAGCGGGGGGGCCTTCAAATGAGCAGTTCTTC.

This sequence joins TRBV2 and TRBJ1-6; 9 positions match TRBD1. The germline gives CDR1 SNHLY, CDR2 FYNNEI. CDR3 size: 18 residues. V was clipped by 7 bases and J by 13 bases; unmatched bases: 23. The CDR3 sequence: CASMGTMTGGGFTAPLHF. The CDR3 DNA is TGTGCCAGCATGGGGACCATGACAGGGGGTGGATTCACGGCGCCCCTCCACTTT.

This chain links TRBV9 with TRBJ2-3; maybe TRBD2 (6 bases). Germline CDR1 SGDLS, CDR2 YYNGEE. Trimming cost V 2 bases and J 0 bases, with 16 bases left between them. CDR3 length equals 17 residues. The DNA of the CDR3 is TGTGCCAGCAGCGTGGGGCCCGTGGCGGGGAGCACAGATACGCAGTATTTT. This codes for CASSVGPVAGSTDTQYF. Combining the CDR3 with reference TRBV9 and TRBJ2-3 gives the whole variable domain DSGVTQTPKHLITATGQRVTLRCSPRSGDLSVYWYQQSLDQGLQFLIQYYNGEERAKGNILERFSAQQFPDLHSELNLSSLELGDSALYFCASSVGPVAGSTDTQYFGPGTRLTVL.

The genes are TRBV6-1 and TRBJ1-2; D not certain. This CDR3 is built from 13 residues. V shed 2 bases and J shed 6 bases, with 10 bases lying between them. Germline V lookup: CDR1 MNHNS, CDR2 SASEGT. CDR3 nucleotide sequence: TGTGCCAGCAGTGAAAACGGGGAGCATGGCTACACCTTC. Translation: CASSENGEHGYTF.

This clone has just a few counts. CDR3 nucleotide sequence: TGTGCCAGCAGTTTATATGGCAACGCCTACGAGCAGTACTTC. It yields the protein CASSLYGNAYEQYF. The genes are TRBV27 and TRBJ2-7; D not certain. With 1 base removed from V and 2 bases from J, the gap between germline ends came to 9 bases. This CDR3 has 14 amino acids. Germline loops: CDR1 MNHEY, CDR2 SMNVEV (reference sequence).

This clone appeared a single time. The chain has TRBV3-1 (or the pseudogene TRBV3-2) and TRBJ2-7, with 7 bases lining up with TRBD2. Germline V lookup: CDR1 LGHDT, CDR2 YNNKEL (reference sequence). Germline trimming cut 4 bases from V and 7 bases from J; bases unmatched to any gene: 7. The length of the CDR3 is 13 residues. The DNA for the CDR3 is TGTGCCAGCAGCCTCACGGGAGCGGGGGAGCAGTACTTC. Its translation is CASSLTGAGEQYF.

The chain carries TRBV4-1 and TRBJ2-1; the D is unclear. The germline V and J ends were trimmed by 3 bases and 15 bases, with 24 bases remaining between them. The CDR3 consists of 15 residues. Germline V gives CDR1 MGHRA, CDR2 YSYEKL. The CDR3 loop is CASSQEPLPTMSRFF. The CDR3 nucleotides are TGCGCCAGCAGCCAGGAACCACTACCCACCATGAGTCGGTTCTTC.

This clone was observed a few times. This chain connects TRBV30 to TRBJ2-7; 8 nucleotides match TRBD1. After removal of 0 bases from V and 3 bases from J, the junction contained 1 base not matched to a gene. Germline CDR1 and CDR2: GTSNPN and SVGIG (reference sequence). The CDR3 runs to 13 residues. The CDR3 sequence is CAWSVGQVYEQYF. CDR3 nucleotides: TGTGCCTGGAGTGTGGGACAGGTCTACGAGCAGTACTTC.

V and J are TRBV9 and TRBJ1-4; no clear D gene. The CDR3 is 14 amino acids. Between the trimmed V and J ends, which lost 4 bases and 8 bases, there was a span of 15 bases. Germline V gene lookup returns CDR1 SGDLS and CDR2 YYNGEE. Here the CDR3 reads CASSPRLFDEKLFF. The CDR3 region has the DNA TGTGCCAGCAGCCCAAGACTATTTGACGAAAAACTGTTTTTT.

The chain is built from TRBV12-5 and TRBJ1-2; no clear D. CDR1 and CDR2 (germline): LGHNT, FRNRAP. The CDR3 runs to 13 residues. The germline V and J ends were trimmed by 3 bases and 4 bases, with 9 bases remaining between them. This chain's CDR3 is CASGFTAAYGYTF. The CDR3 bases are TGTGCTAGTGGTTTTACAGCAGCCTATGGCTACACCTTC. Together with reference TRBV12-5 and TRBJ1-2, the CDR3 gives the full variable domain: DARVTQTPRHKVTEMGQEVTMRCQPILGHNTVFWYRQTMMQGLELLAYFRNRAPLDDSGMPKDRFSAEMPDATLATLKIQPSEPRDSAVYFCASGFTAAYGYTFGSGTRLTVV.

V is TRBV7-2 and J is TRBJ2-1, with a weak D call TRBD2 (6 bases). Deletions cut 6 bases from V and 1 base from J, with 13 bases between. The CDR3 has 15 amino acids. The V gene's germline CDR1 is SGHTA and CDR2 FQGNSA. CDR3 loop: CASRHDGGSYNEQFF. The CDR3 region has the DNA TGTGCCAGCAGACATGACGGGGGTTCCTACAATGAGCAGTTCTTC.

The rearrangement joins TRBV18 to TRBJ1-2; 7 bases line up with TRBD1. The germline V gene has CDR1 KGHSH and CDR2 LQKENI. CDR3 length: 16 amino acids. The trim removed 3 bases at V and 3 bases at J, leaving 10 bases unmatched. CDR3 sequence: CASSPTTGVGDYGYTF. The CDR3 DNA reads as TGTGCCAGCTCACCGACCACAGGGGTCGGGGACTATGGCTACACCTTC. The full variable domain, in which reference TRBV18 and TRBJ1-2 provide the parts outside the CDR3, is NAGVMQNPRHLVRRRGQEARLRCSPMKGHSHVYWYRQLPEEGLKFMVYLQKENIIDESGMPKERFSAEFPKEGPSILRIQQVVRGDSAAYFCASSPTTGVGDYGYTFGSGTRLTVV.

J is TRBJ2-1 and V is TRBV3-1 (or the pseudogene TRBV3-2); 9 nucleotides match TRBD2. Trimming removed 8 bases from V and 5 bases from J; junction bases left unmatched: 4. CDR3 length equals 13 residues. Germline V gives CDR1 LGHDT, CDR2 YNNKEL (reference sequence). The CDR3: CASHSGGHNEQFF. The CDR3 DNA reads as TGTGCCAGCCATAGCGGGGGACACAATGAGCAGTTCTTC.

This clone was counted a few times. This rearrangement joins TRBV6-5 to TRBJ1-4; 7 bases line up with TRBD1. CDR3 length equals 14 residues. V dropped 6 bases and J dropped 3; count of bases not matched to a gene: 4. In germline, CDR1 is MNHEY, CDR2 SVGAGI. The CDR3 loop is CASRRGQANEKLFF. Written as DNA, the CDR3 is TGTGCCAGCAGGAGGGGGCAGGCTAATGAAAAACTGTTTTTT.

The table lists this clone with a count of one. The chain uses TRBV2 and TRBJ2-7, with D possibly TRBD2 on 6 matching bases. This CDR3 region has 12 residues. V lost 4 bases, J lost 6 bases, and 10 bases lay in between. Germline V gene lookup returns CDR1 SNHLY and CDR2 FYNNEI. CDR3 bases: TGTGCCAGCAGTGGACTAGAAGGCGAGCAGTACTTC. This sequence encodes CASSGLEGEQYF.

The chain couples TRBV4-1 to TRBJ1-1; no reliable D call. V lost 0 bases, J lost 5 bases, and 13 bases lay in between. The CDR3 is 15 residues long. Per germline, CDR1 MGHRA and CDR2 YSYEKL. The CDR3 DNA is TGCGCCAGCAGCCAAGATGACATAGTGGGTACTGAAGCTTTCTTT. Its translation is CASSQDDIVGTEAFF.

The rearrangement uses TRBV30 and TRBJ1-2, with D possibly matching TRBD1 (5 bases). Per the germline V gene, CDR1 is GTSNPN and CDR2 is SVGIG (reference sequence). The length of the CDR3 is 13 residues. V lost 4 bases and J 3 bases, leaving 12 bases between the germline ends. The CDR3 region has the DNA TGTGCCTGGACAGGGATCGAACACTATGGCTACACCTTC. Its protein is CAWTGIEHYGYTF.